This note documents a single T cell receptor beta chain sequence. Its cognate antigen is unknown. The data stem from a study of cytomegalovirus exposure and HLA in healthy donors. Study-wide context: Among around 180 million T cells, an earlier analysis found around 100 million unique TCR beta sequences.

With 5 bases clipped from V and 5 bases from J, the junction kept 9 bases outside the gene matches. Germline assignment: CDR1 SGHVS and CDR2 FQNEAQ. There are 15 residues in the CDR3. It was with 60 Vbeta and 13 Jbeta primers that the PCR ran. This table comes from immunoSEQ multiplex PCR, and its TCRdb copy is limited to in-frame clones, with some not included. This table holds over 110,000 clones, more than 70% found once. Findings and limits, study-wide: The classifier reportedly diagnosed cytomegalovirus status with high specificity and sensitivity. For most subjects, TCR beta sequences were reported to predict HLA-A and HLA-B alleles with accuracy.

The TCR comes from a male donor in good health and CMV-seropositive. J is TRBJ2-5 and V is TRBV7-8; 9 nucleotides match TRBD1. Specimen: PBMCs. Here the CDR3 DNA reads TGTGCCAGCAGCCAAGGCACAGGGGGCGGCGAGACCCAGTACTTC. It specifies CASSQGTGGGETQYF.